Sequencing of this T cell receptor beta chain was carried out in a study of blood T cells in healthy people across ages. This clonotype was detected only a few times. The antigen is undetermined. Next came a second PCR, run for roughly 6 to 11 cycles, which used a sample-barcoded 5' primer along with a J-beta primer mix. TCRdb re-called the 5' RACE reads through MiXCR, storing one row per CDR3 protein. The sample carries roughly 800,000 distinct CDR3 sequences, around 25% recorded once. Trimming took 2 bases from V and 3 from J, leaving 14 bases between them. CDR3 length: 15 amino acids. Germline V gene lookup returns CDR1 SGHKS and CDR2 YYEKEE (reference sequence). Study results and limitations: Age showed a roughly linear inverse relationship with TCR beta diversity per million T cells.

Separately, the same data were catalogued under a study of T cells of mothers and their children.

The sequence came from a boy between 10 and 17 years old in good health. The chain carries TRBV5-5 and TRBJ1-2; perhaps TRBD1 as D (5 bases). Material for sequencing was blood. The CDR3 sequence: CASSFPRGSHYGYTF. DNA for the CDR3: TGTGCCAGCAGCTTCCCGAGGGGTTCTCACTATGGCTACACCTTC.